Sequencing of this TCR beta chain was carried out in a study of response to subunit inactivated influenza vaccine. Study-wide results and caveats: It was the authors' suggestion that each seasonal influenza vaccination recruits few new T cells.

This clonotype was observed a handful of times. Its antigen is currently unknown. The CDR3 contains 14 residues. The germline gives CDR1 DFQATT, CDR2 SNEGSKA (reference sequence). Trimming took 2 bases from V and 1 from J, leaving 9 bases between them. TCRdb ran MiXCR on the RT-PCR reads and lists one entry per CDR3 protein. Of about 480,000 distinct CDR3 sequences in the sample, approximately 13% were seen once. This TCR derives from a man over 45 who received an inactivated influenza vaccine. The chain employs TRBV20-1 and TRBJ1-5; perhaps TRBD1 as D (6 bases). This sample comprised PBMCs from blood, obtained 40 to 50 days after vaccination. The CDR3 is CSARQGMSNQPQHF. The DNA for the CDR3 is TGCAGTGCTAGACAGGGGATGAGCAATCAGCCCCAGCATTTT.